This is a list of T cell receptor beta chains from one sample in a study of cytomegalovirus exposure and HLA in healthy donors. Produced via immunoSEQ multiplex PCR; TCRdb's table is partial and in-frame only. The table includes about 170,000 clones, about 96% detected once. Sequencing was performed on PBMCs. All receptors come from a woman younger than 30 in good health and CMV-seronegative. Both conserved end residues are part of each CDR3. A D gene is named only where the DNA matches it firmly. Clone size, where shown, is once, few, many, or a class for clones that have expanded.

D gene: NA; CDR3 length: 15; V gene: TRBV19; clone size: NA; J gene: TRBJ1-5; CDR3 DNA: TGTGCCAGTGGCCGGGGGAGTCGGAGCAATCAGCCCCAGCATTTT; CDR3 protein: CASGRGSRSNQPQHF
D gene: TRBD2; CDR3 length: 15; V gene: TRBV5-1; clone size: NA; J gene: TRBJ2-1; CDR3 DNA: TGCGCCAGCACCAGGACTAGCGGGGGGGTAGATGAGCAGTTCTTC; CDR3 protein: CASTRTSGGVDEQFF
D gene: NA; CDR3 length: 14; V gene: TRBV5-1; clone size: NA; J gene: TRBJ2-5; CDR3 DNA: TGCGCCAGCAGCTACCAGACAGACCAAGAGACCCAGTACTTC; CDR3 protein: CASSYQTDQETQYF
D gene: NA; CDR3 length: 16; V gene: TRBV5-4; clone size: NA; J gene: TRBJ2-7; CDR3 DNA: TGTGCCAGCAGCAATGATTATGGGCCTCAAAGTGGGGAGCAGTACTTC; CDR3 protein: CASSNDYGPQSGEQYF
D gene: TRBD1; CDR3 length: 15; V gene: TRBV10-3; clone size: NA; J gene: TRBJ2-2; CDR3 DNA: TGTGCCATCAGGAAGGGACAGGAAGAGTCCGGGGAGCTGTTTTTT; CDR3 protein: CAIRKGQEESGELFF
D gene: TRBD1; CDR3 length: 14; V gene: TRBV10-3; clone size: NA; J gene: TRBJ2-7; CDR3 DNA: TGTGCCATCAGTGAACAGGGGGCGACTGGGGAGCAGTACTTC; CDR3 protein: CAISEQGATGEQYF
D gene: NA; CDR3 length: 15; V gene: TRBV10-3; clone size: once; J gene: TRBJ1-2; CDR3 DNA: TGTGCCATCAGTGAGGACGGGAGCTTTAACTATGGCTACACCTTC; CDR3 protein: CAISEDGSFNYGYTF
D gene: NA; CDR3 length: 11; V gene: TRBV7-9; clone size: NA; J gene: TRBJ2-1; CDR3 DNA: TGTGCCAGCAGCGTGACAGTCGAGCAGTTCTTC; CDR3 protein: CASSVTVEQFF
D gene: NA; CDR3 length: 16; V gene: TRBV4-3; clone size: NA; J gene: TRBJ2-2; CDR3 DNA: TGCGCCAGCAGCCAAGAGCGGGGTACCTCCTCCGGGGAGCTGTTTTTT; CDR3 protein: CASSQERGTSSGELFF
D gene: TRBD1; CDR3 length: 15; V gene: TRBV5-4; clone size: NA; J gene: TRBJ2-1; CDR3 DNA: TGTGCCAGCAGCTTGGATGGGACAGGAAACAATGAGCAGTTCTTC; CDR3 protein: CASSLDGTGNNEQFF
D gene: NA; CDR3 length: 11; V gene: TRBV6-5; clone size: NA; J gene: TRBJ2-7; CDR3 DNA: TGTGCCAGCAGTTACATGAGTATACAGTACTTC; CDR3 protein: CASSYMSIQYF
D gene: TRBD2; CDR3 length: 16; V gene: TRBV5-8; clone size: NA; J gene: TRBJ2-3; CDR3 DNA: TGTGCCAGCAGTCTACTGGCGGGGGGCGGCACAGATACGCAGTATTTT; CDR3 protein: CASSLLAGGGTDTQYF
D gene: NA; CDR3 length: 13; V gene: TRBV15; clone size: NA; J gene: TRBJ1-1; CDR3 DNA: TGTGCCACCAGCAGAGGGGAGGGGACTGAAGCTTTCTTT; CDR3 protein: CATSRGEGTEAFF
D gene: TRBD1; CDR3 length: 14; V gene: TRBV9; clone size: NA; J gene: TRBJ2-7; CDR3 DNA: TGTGCCAGCAGCGTAGGACAGGGCCCCTACGAGCAGTACTTC; CDR3 protein: CASSVGQGPYEQYF
D gene: NA; CDR3 length: 13; V gene: TRBV5-1; clone size: NA; J gene: TRBJ1-1; CDR3 DNA: TGCGCCAGCAGCTTATCAATGAACACTGAAGCTTTCTTT; CDR3 protein: CASSLSMNTEAFF
D gene: NA; CDR3 length: 11; V gene: TRBV6-5; clone size: NA; J gene: TRBJ1-2; CDR3 DNA: TGTGCCAGCAGTCAGGGGAATGGCTACACCTTC; CDR3 protein: CASSQGNGYTF
D gene: NA; CDR3 length: 15; V gene: TRBV4-1; clone size: NA; J gene: TRBJ1-5; CDR3 DNA: TGCGCCAGCACCCAGTCCCCCGGTAGCAATCAGCCCCAGCATTTT; CDR3 protein: CASTQSPGSNQPQHF
D gene: TRBD1; CDR3 length: 16; V gene: TRBV5-5; clone size: NA; J gene: TRBJ1-2; CDR3 DNA: TGTGCCAGCAGCGCGCAACCGGGACAGGGGGCGTCAGGCTACACCTTC; CDR3 protein: CASSAQPGQGASGYTF
D gene: TRBD1; CDR3 length: 16; V gene: TRBV7-6; clone size: NA; J gene: TRBJ1-4; CDR3 DNA: TGTGCCAGCAGCAAAAAACAGGGGTATTCTAATGAAAAACTGTTTTTT; CDR3 protein: CASSKKQGYSNEKLFF
D gene: NA; CDR3 length: 15; V gene: TRBV6-1; clone size: NA; J gene: TRBJ2-7; CDR3 DNA: TGTGCCAGCAGTGCCTACGGACAGCAACGGGACGAGCAGTACTTC; CDR3 protein: CASSAYGQQRDEQYF
D gene: NA; CDR3 length: 15; V gene: TRBV4-3; clone size: NA; J gene: TRBJ2-7; CDR3 DNA: TGCGCCAGCAGCCAAGGAGCAGGGGCAGGGTACGAGCAGTACTTC; CDR3 protein: CASSQGAGAGYEQYF
D gene: NA; CDR3 length: 14; V gene: TRBV7-2; clone size: NA; J gene: TRBJ1-2; CDR3 DNA: TGTGCCAGCAGCTTAGAAGGGGTTCCGGTTGGCTACACCTTC; CDR3 protein: CASSLEGVPVGYTF
D gene: NA; CDR3 length: 13; V gene: TRBV7-6; clone size: NA; J gene: TRBJ1-1; CDR3 DNA: TGTGCCAGCGGCTCGTCAGGGGTCACTGAAGCTTTCTTT; CDR3 protein: CASGSSGVTEAFF
D gene: TRBD1; CDR3 length: 15; V gene: TRBV27; clone size: NA; J gene: TRBJ1-2; CDR3 DNA: TGTGCCAGCAGCACAGGACAGGGGATCTGGTATGGCTACACCTTC; CDR3 protein: CASSTGQGIWYGYTF
D gene: TRBD2; CDR3 length: 15; V gene: TRBV6-6; clone size: NA; J gene: TRBJ2-7; CDR3 DNA: TGTGCCAGCAGTTCCCAGACTAGCGGGGGTTTTGAGCAGTACTTC; CDR3 protein: CASSSQTSGGFEQYF
D gene: NA; CDR3 length: 14; V gene: TRBV18; clone size: once; J gene: TRBJ2-7; CDR3 DNA: TGTGCCAGCTCACCATACAGGGATCTCAACGAGCAGTACTTC; CDR3 protein: CASSPYRDLNEQYF
D gene: NA; CDR3 length: 14; V gene: TRBV14; clone size: NA; J gene: TRBJ2-7; CDR3 DNA: TGTGCCAGCAGCCAAAAACCGACTGCCTACGAGCAGTACTTC; CDR3 protein: CASSQKPTAYEQYF
D gene: NA; CDR3 length: 16; V gene: TRBV11-2; clone size: NA; J gene: TRBJ1-4; CDR3 DNA: TGTGCCAGCAGCCGTATGGGAGGGGTGGCTAATGAAAAACTGTTTTTT; CDR3 protein: CASSRMGGVANEKLFF
D gene: NA; CDR3 length: 15; V gene: TRBV6-6; clone size: NA; J gene: TRBJ2-5; CDR3 DNA: TGTGCCAGCAGTCCCCAGGGAGCGGGTATAGAGACCCAGTACTTC; CDR3 protein: CASSPQGAGIETQYF
D gene: TRBD1; CDR3 length: 15; V gene: TRBV27; clone size: NA; J gene: TRBJ2-7; CDR3 DNA: TGTGCCAGCAGTCCGATCCACAGGGGGATCCACGAGCAGTACTTC; CDR3 protein: CASSPIHRGIHEQYF